This T cell receptor beta chain emerged from a study of molecular identifiers for immune sequencing clone quantification. The CDR3 is 15 residues long. CDR1 SGHTA and CDR2 FQGNSA come from the germline V gene. V gave up 2 bases and J gave up 5 bases, with 15 bases separating them. MiXCR, run by TCRdb on the PCR reads, gives a single entry per CDR3 protein. Among 400,000 to 600,000 distinct CDR3 sequences listed, about 25% were seen once. This clonotype was counted between two and nine times. Its antigen is unknown. Study observations and caveats: Single-cell amounts of spiked Jurkat TCR RNA were reportedly detectable among approximately 970,000 naive cells.

The specimen was naive CD8+ T cells from blood, with Jurkat cell RNA spiked in. Subset reported: FACS-sorted CD8+CD4-CCR7+CD45RA+ naive T cells. This receptor was obtained from a human donor in good health. Some libraries in this study had Jurkat cell RNA spiked in. The chain recombines TRBV7-2 with TRBJ2-5; a weak D match, TRBD2 (5 bases). The CDR3 bases are TGTGCCAGCAGCTTATGGGCCCTAAGGGAGGAGACCCAGTACTTC. This encodes CASSLWALREETQYF. Together with reference TRBV7-2 and TRBJ2-5, the CDR3 gives the full variable domain: GAGVSQSPSNKVTEKGKDVELRCDPISGHTALYWYRQSLGQGLEFLIYFQGNSAPDKSGLPSDRFSAERTGGSVSTLTIQRTQQEDSAVYLCASSLWALREETQYFGPGTRLLVL.